Sequencing of this TCR beta chain was carried out in a study of human T cells and chemical hapten exposure. On the study more broadly: Largely, small differences in pooled library volume made per-sample TCR yields vary. Study-wide results and caveats: TCRs above 1 in 1000 frequency stayed constant with DPC sensitization. Compared to controls, expanded TCRs made significantly more large clusters of similar CDR3s.

About this clonotype: The antigen is undetermined.

Time point here: patch test 1, 2 weeks after DPC sensitization. Treatment meaning: therapeutic diphenylcyclopropenone sensitization with weekly scalp DPC. V was cut by 0 bases and J by 8 bases, with 8 bases left in between. The CDR3 is 13 residues long. Looked up from germline, CDR1 is SGHDT and CDR2 is YYEEEE. TCRdb reprocessed the RACE reads via MiXCR and lists one record per CDR3 protein. Among some 350,000 distinct CDR3 sequences, about 7% were seen once, and the ten largest hold about 8%. The sequence came from a woman between 18 and 30 years old with alopecia areata. Some clones in this sample may be carry-over from other donors' samples. This material consisted of whole blood, taken in connection with sensitization to the hapten diphenylcyclopropenone (DPC). The rearrangement links TRBV5-6 to TRBJ1-4; D is ambiguous. The CDR3 region is CASSLEREEKLFF. The CDR3 coding sequence is TGTGCCAGCAGCTTGGAGAGGGAAGAAAAACTGTTTTTT.